The 14 T cell receptor beta chains below come from one sample, sequenced in a study of T cells after yellow fever vaccination. MiXCR, applied by TCRdb to the 5' RACE reads, yields one record per CDR3 protein. The data hold around 300,000 distinct CDR3 sequences, with approximately 4% observed a single time. The input for sequencing was PBMCs, taken 15 days after the yellow fever booster vaccination. The receptors shown here come from a man younger than 35 who received the YFV17D yellow fever vaccine.

At least ten counts were recorded for this clonotype. V usage is TRBV20-1 and J usage is TRBJ2-3; 13 bases agree with TRBD2. The CDR3 contains 15 residues. Losses at the gene ends were 4 bases for V and 5 bases for J; bases not matched to a gene: 6. Germline V CDR1 and CDR2: DFQATT, SNEGSKA (reference sequence). The DNA for the CDR3 is TGCAGTGCTAAGGGACTAGCGGGGAGGGAAGATACGCAGTATTTT. Encoded protein: CSAKGLAGREDTQYF.

In this sample, this clonotype turned up many times. The chain links TRBV5-5 to TRBJ1-2, with 9 bases fitting TRBD1. Germline CDR1 SGHKS, CDR2 YYEKEE (reference sequence). The CDR3 is 15 residues long. Unmatched junction bases numbered 6, after V lost 6 bases and J lost 0 bases. The CDR3 loop reads CASTQQGAANYGYTF. In DNA form, the CDR3 reads TGTGCCAGCACCCAACAGGGGGCAGCTAACTATGGCTACACCTTC.

The chain recombines TRBV29-1 with TRBJ2-3; 7 positions match TRBD2. The CDR3 spans 15 residues. V gave up 1 base and J gave up 1 base; unmatched junction bases: 5. Germline CDR1 SQVTM, CDR2 ANQGSEA. CDR3 DNA: TGCAGCGTTGAAGCGGGACGGGGGGGCACAGATACGCAGTATTTT. Translation: CSVEAGRGGTDTQYF.

The chain carries TRBV5-1 and TRBJ1-1, with TRBD1 as a possible D gene (5 bases). CDR3 length: 14 residues. V was trimmed by 2 bases and J by 4 bases, leaving 12 bases between them. Germline V gene sequence: CDR1 SGHRS, CDR2 YFSETQ. The CDR3 DNA reads as TGCGCCAGCAGCTTCACCCAGGGTACCACTGAAGCTTTCTTT. Translation: CASSFTQGTTEAFF. Based on the CDR3 plus reference TRBV5-1 and TRBJ1-1, the full variable domain is KAGVTQTPRYLIKTRGQQVTLSCSPISGHRSVSWYQQTPGQGLQFLFEYFSETQRNKGNFPGRFSGRQFSNSRSEMNVSTLELGDSALYLCASSFTQGTTEAFFGQGTRLTVV.

Many counts were recorded for this clonotype. The chain carries TRBV6-5 and TRBJ1-5, with 7 bases aligning to TRBD1. Germline V gene lookup returns CDR1 MNHEY and CDR2 SVGAGI. Losses at the gene ends were 8 bases for V and 5 bases for J; bases not matched to a gene: 6. This CDR3 contains 13 residues. DNA of the CDR3: TGTGCCAGCGGATTCGACAGGGATCAGCCCCAGCATTTT. This encodes CASGFDRDQPQHF.

This clonotype has at least ten counts. V and J are TRBV4-3 and TRBJ2-5, with 8 bases identical to TRBD1. The CDR3 sequence is 13 residues long. CDR1 LGHNA and CDR2 YSLEER come from the germline V gene. V dropped 4 bases and J dropped 5; count of bases not matched to a gene: 3. The CDR3 coding sequence is TGCGCCAGCAGCCCGAGACAGGGGGAGACCCAGTACTTC. It yields the protein CASSPRQGETQYF.

The genes are TRBV10-2 and TRBJ2-3; 13 bases line up with TRBD2. V was pared by 7 bases and J by 4 bases, with 8 bases of the junction left unmatched. CDR3 length: 16 residues. Germline assignment: CDR1 WSHSY and CDR2 SAAADI. The CDR3: CASTKLAGGPADTQYF. CDR3 in DNA: TGCGCCAGCACGAAACTAGCGGGGGGGCCCGCAGATACGCAGTATTTT.

The J gene is TRBJ1-5, the V gene TRBV12-3 or TRBV12-4; 7 nucleotides line up with TRBD1. Trimming took 6 bases from V and 7 from J; bases not matched to a gene: 9. This CDR3 has 14 amino acids. The CDR3 loop is CASRLRQGDQPQHF. The CDR3 DNA sequence: TGTGCCAGCAGATTACGACAGGGAGACCAGCCCCAGCATTTT.

Only a few counts were recorded for this clonotype. V and J are TRBV4-1 and TRBJ1-4; tentative D call: TRBD1 (5 bases). Per germline, CDR1 MGHRA and CDR2 YSYEKL. The V end lost 3 bases, the J end lost 7 bases, and 15 bases lay between the germline ends. The CDR3 runs to 15 residues. CDR3 nucleotides: TGCGCCAGCAGCCACGGATCAGGGTTACGTGAAAAACTGTTTTTT. Protein: CASSHGSGLREKLFF.

This clonotype was observed a handful of times. The chain couples TRBV27 to TRBJ2-7; D unresolved. CDR3 size: 11 residues. V lost 6 bases, J lost 3 bases, and 6 bases lay in between. Germline V gene sequence: CDR1 MNHEY, CDR2 SMNVEV (reference sequence). The CDR3 DNA sequence: TGTGCCAGCAGGGTTGGCTACGAGCAGTACTTC. Protein: CASRVGYEQYF.

This clonotype was counted at least ten times. This rearrangement joins TRBV3-1 to TRBJ1-6; weak D call: TRBD1 (6 bases). The CDR3 consists of 12 residues. Germline CDR1 reads LGHDT; CDR2 reads YNNKEL (reference sequence). Between the trimmed V and J ends, which lost 5 bases and 15 bases, there was a span of 14 bases. CDR3 residues: CASSSSTGYLHF. In DNA, the CDR3 is TGTGCCAGCAGCTCCAGCACAGGGTACCTCCACTTT. Drawing the rest from reference TRBV3-1 and TRBJ1-6, the complete variable domain is DTAVSQTPKYLVTQMGNDKSIKCEQNLGHDTMYWYKQDSKKFLKIMFSYNNKELIINETVPNRFSPKSPDKAHLNLHINSLELGDSAVYFCASSSSTGYLHFGNGTRLTVT.

This clonotype was found many times. This chain uses TRBV12-5 with TRBJ1-2; 9 positions match TRBD1. Germline loops: CDR1 LGHNT, CDR2 FRNRAP. After removal of 1 base from V and 3 bases from J, the junction contained 3 bases not matched to a gene. The CDR3 consists of 15 residues. DNA for the CDR3: TGTGCTAGTGGTTTGGGAAACAGGGGGCACTATGGCTACACCTTC. Encoded protein: CASGLGNRGHYGYTF. The full variable domain, completed using reference TRBV12-5 and TRBJ1-2, is DARVTQTPRHKVTEMGQEVTMRCQPILGHNTVFWYRQTMMQGLELLAYFRNRAPLDDSGMPKDRFSAEMPDATLATLKIQPSEPRDSAVYFCASGLGNRGHYGYTFGSGTRLTVV.

This clonotype occurred many times. CDR3 DNA sequence: TGTGCCAGCAGTTTTGGGGGTAGCAATCAGCCCCAGCATTTT. Translation gives CASSFGGSNQPQHF. This chain links TRBV12-3 or TRBV12-4 with TRBJ1-5; TRBD1 might be the D (5 bases). The length of the CDR3 is 14 residues. The V end was cut by 3 bases, the J end by 0 bases, with 6 bases between.

The table lists this clonotype with many counts. This chain connects TRBV4-1 to TRBJ2-3, with TRBD2 matching over 8 bases. V was clipped by 4 bases and J by 5 bases; unmatched bases: 5. Germline CDR1 and CDR2: MGHRA and YSYEKL. CDR3 length: 14 residues. CDR3 sequence: CASSPGLGRDTQYF. DNA for the CDR3: TGCGCCAGCAGCCCGGGACTAGGACGAGATACGCAGTATTTT.